This TCR beta chain was recovered during a study of blood T cell repertoires in COVID-19. The wider study: COVID-19 samples from acute and convalescent phases originated in the United States, Italy and Spain. The cDNA or gDNA used as material had been derived from T cells, B-cell-depleted T cells, or PBMCs.

Using immunoSEQ multiplex PCR, the repertoire was profiled, and TCRdb retains in-frame clones only, with some absent. The sample has about 190,000 clones; less than 90% are singletons. The CDR3 has 16 residues. V lost 3 bases and J 0 bases, leaving 14 bases between the germline ends. In germline, CDR1 is SGDLS, CDR2 YYNGEE. The sequence was obtained from a man between 65 and 85 years old with active or convalescent COVID-19. V and J are TRBV9 and TRBJ2-3; D perhaps matches TRBD2 (6 bases). The sequencing sample was made of peripheral blood. This CDR3 reads CASSARGTLSTDTQYF. The CDR3 DNA follows: TGTGCCAGCAGCGCACGGGGGACCCTAAGCACAGATACGCAGTATTTT. Drawing the rest from reference TRBV9 and TRBJ2-3, the complete variable domain is DSGVTQTPKHLITATGQRVTLRCSPRSGDLSVYWYQQSLDQGLQFLIQYYNGEERAKGNILERFSAQQFPDLHSELNLSSLELGDSALYFCASSARGTLSTDTQYFGPGTRLTVL.